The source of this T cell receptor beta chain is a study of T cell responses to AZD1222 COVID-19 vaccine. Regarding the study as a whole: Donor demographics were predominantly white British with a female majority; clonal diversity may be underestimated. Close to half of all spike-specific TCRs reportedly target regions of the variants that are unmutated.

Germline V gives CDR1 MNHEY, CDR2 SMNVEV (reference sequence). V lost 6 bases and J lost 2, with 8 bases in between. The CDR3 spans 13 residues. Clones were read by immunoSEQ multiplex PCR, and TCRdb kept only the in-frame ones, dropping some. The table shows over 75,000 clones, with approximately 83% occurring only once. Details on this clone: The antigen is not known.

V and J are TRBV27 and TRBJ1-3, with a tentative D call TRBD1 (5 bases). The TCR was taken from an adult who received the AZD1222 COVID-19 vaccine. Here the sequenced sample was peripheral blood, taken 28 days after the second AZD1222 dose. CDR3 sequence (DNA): TGTGCCAGCAGCCGGGGACCTGGAAACACCATATATTTT. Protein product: CASSRGPGNTIYF.